Listed below are T cell receptor beta chains from one sample, sequenced in a study of blood T cell repertoires in COVID-19. Clones were sequenced by immunoSEQ multiplex PCR, and TCRdb holds only the in-frame ones, with some missing. The sample carries roughly 100,000 clones, approximately 89% recorded once. The sequencing input was peripheral blood. The receptors here all came from an elderly woman in a cohort sampled during active COVID-19. Both conserved end residues are part of each CDR3. The order of the fields is clone size, D gene, J gene, V gene, CDR3 protein, CDR3 DNA. A D gene is named only where the DNA matches it firmly. Size values are once, few and many counts, or a class for expanded clones, and some rows have none.

NA TRBD1 TRBJ1-2 TRBV7-2 CASSFRQGESDYGYTF TGTGCCAGCAGCTTTCGACAGGGAGAGTCCGACTATGGCTACACCTTC
NA TRBD2 TRBJ2-1 TRBV6-5 CASSHPSGGYNEQFF TGTGCCAGCAGTCACCCTAGCGGGGGGTACAATGAGCAGTTCTTC
NA TRBD1 TRBJ2-6 TRBV18 CASSLLGQGAMGANVLTF TGTGCCAGCTCACTCCTTGGACAGGGGGCTATGGGGGCCAACGTCCTGACTTTC
NA NA TRBJ2-7 TRBV29-1 CSVALSGVFIHEQYF TGCAGCGTTGCGTTATCGGGAGTTTTTATCCACGAGCAGTACTTC
NA TRBD1 TRBJ2-5 TRBV7-7 CASSRTGVLETQYF TGTGCTAGCAGCCGGACAGGGGTTTTAGAGACCCAGTACTTC
NA NA TRBJ1-4 TRBV18 CASSPVQLRQGYQKLFF TGTGCCAGCTCACCAGTCCAGCTACGGCAGGGATATCAAAAACTGTTTTTT
NA NA TRBJ2-1 TRBV6-5 CASSYSSTGLDEQFF TGTGCCAGCAGTTACTCGAGTACAGGGTTAGATGAGCAGTTCTTC
few TRBD2 TRBJ2-5 TRBV4-1 CASGPGSGGGKGTQYF TGCGCCAGCGGCCCCGGTAGCGGGGGGGGGAAAGGGACCCAGTACTTC
NA NA TRBJ2-7 TRBV21-1 CASSKGGTGGYSYEQYF TGTGCCAGCAGCAAAGGAGGCACGGGAGGTTATTCCTACGAGCAGTACTTC
NA TRBD1 TRBJ1-1 TRBV19 CASSSTKGQGALTEAFF TGTGCCAGTAGTTCAACGAAGGGACAGGGGGCTTTAACTGAAGCTTTCTTT
NA NA TRBJ1-3 TRBV30 CAWSVWTPGNTIYF TGTGCCTGGAGTGTCTGGACTCCTGGAAACACCATATATTTT
NA TRBD1 TRBJ1-2 TRBV27 CASSAQGKNGYTF TGTGCCAGCAGCGCACAGGGGAAGAATGGCTACACCTTC
few TRBD1 TRBJ1-2 TRBV6-4 CASSEIPGTGYGYTF TGTGCCAGCAGTGAAATCCCTGGGACAGGGTACGGCTACACCTTC
NA TRBD1 TRBJ2-3 TRBV6-1 CASSEWTGAGLDTQYF TGTGCCAGCAGTGAATGGACAGGGGCCGGCCTAGATACGCAGTATTTT
few NA TRBJ1-5 TRBV6-5 CASSYSRGLQPQHF TGTGCCAGCAGTTACTCGCGGGGTTTACAGCCCCAGCATTTT
NA NA TRBJ2-3 TRBV6-5 CASSYGETDTQYF TGTGCCAGCAGTTACGGGGAGACAGATACGCAGTATTTT
NA NA TRBJ2-4 TRBV24-1 CATSDSGGLAKNIQYF TGTGCCACCAGTGATTCAGGAGGGCTAGCCAAAAACATTCAGTACTTC
NA NA TRBJ2-1 TRBV18 CASSPGAVSYNEQFF TGTGCCAGCTCACCAGGGGCGGTCTCCTACAATGAGCAGTTCTTC